What follows describes a single T cell receptor (beta chain). This entry comes from a study of blood T cell repertoires in COVID-19. The wider study: COVID-19 samples collected from the United States, Italy and Spain covered acute and convalescent phases. In each case, the material was cDNA or gDNA derived from T cells, B-cell-depleted T cells, or PBMCs.

Germline V lookup: CDR1 SGHNT, CDR2 YYREEE (reference sequence). The CDR3 is 16 residues long. V was trimmed by 4 bases and J by 0 bases, leaving 11 bases between them. In the original analysis: Estimated nucleated cell counts came from reference gene primer amplification. Some clones are missing from TCRdb's copy, which holds only in-frame ones; the method was immunoSEQ multiplex PCR. That table is the source of V, J and clone size, and D and trimming were worked out from the DNA. This repertoire shows around 81,000 clones, around 85% found once; its top ten account for around 3.7%. Sequenced material: peripheral blood. This clonotype was obtained from a man aged 50-59 years with acute or convalescent COVID-19. This sequence joins TRBV5-4 and TRBJ1-6; D might be TRBD1 (6 bases). CDR3 sequence (DNA): TGTGCCAGCAGCCCCGGACAGAGCTCCTATAATTCACCCCTCCACTTT. It specifies CASSPGQSSYNSPLHF.